The 22 T cell receptor beta chains presented below share a single source sample, sequenced in a study of T cell responses to AZD1222 COVID-19 vaccine. Some clones are missing from TCRdb's copy, which holds only in-frame ones; the method was immunoSEQ multiplex PCR. The table has about 140,000 clones, roughly 88% seen once. Sequences were derived from peripheral blood, sampled 28 days after the second AZD1222 dose. These receptors all stem from an adult who received the AZD1222 COVID-19 vaccine.

The chain carries TRBV5-1 and TRBJ2-5; 10 nucleotides match TRBD2. The CDR3 is 16 residues long. Trimming cost V 1 base and J 3 bases; bases outside gene matches: 6. The V gene's germline CDR1 is SGHRS and CDR2 YFSETQ. The CDR3 loop reads CASSLQMSGGEETQYF. In nucleotides, the CDR3 is TGCGCCAGCAGCTTGCAAATGAGCGGGGGGGAAGAGACCCAGTACTTC. The whole variable domain, filled in from reference TRBV5-1 and TRBJ2-5, reads KAGVTQTPRYLIKTRGQQVTLSCSPISGHRSVSWYQQTPGQGLQFLFEYFSETQRNKGNFPGRFSGRQFSNSRSEMNVSTLELGDSALYLCASSLQMSGGEETQYFGPGTRLLVL.

The chain is built from TRBV5-1 and TRBJ1-3; D call uncertain. The CDR3 runs 16 residues. V lost 0 bases and J 2 bases, leaving 12 bases between the germline ends. Per the germline V gene, CDR1 is SGHRS and CDR2 is YFSETQ. Here the CDR3 DNA reads TGCGCCAGCAGCTTGGGTACGGGAGTCACTGGAAACACCATATATTTT. Protein: CASSLGTGVTGNTIYF.

The V gene is TRBV18, the J gene TRBJ1-1; D ambiguous. The CDR3 contains 16 residues. Germline values: CDR1 KGHSH, CDR2 LQKENI. V was trimmed by 3 bases and J by 1 base, leaving 15 bases between them. The CDR3 nucleotides read TGTGCCAGCTCACCCCCCGGACCGGTGGGGAACACTGAAGCTTTCTTT. Amino acids: CASSPPGPVGNTEAFF.

The chain recombines TRBV10-3 with TRBJ1-5; D unclear. The V gene lost 0 bases and the J gene lost 6 bases, with 15 bases spanning the gap. Germline values: CDR1 ENHRY, CDR2 SYGVKD. The CDR3 is made up of 16 amino acids. The CDR3 DNA reads TGTGCCATCAGTGAGTCGATACAGCCTGGCGGTCAGCCCCAGCATTTT. The encoded protein is CAISESIQPGGQPQHF.

This chain links TRBV2 with TRBJ1-2; D ambiguous. The CDR3 extends over 13 amino acids. Deletions cut 1 base from V and 5 bases from J, with 8 bases between. The germline gives CDR1 SNHLY, CDR2 FYNNEI. The CDR3, as DNA: TGTGCCAGCAGTGAAGAGCCGATTTATGGCTACACCTTC. Translation: CASSEEPIYGYTF.

This chain uses TRBV9 with TRBJ2-1; D uncertain. Germline-derived CDR1 and CDR2 are SGDLS and YYNGEE. The CDR3 contains 11 residues. V lost 3 bases and J lost 4, with 2 bases in between. The CDR3 region is CASSGYNEQFF. The CDR3 nucleotides are TGTGCCAGCAGCGGATACAATGAGCAGTTCTTC. Looking up the rest from reference TRBV9 and TRBJ2-1 gives the full variable domain: DSGVTQTPKHLITATGQRVTLRCSPRSGDLSVYWYQQSLDQGLQFLIQYYNGEERAKGNILERFSAQQFPDLHSELNLSSLELGDSALYFCASSGYNEQFFGPGTRLTVL.

This rearrangement joins TRBV3-1 (or the pseudogene TRBV3-2) to TRBJ1-4; 11 positions match TRBD1. Germline-derived CDR1 and CDR2 are LGHDT and YNNKEL (reference sequence). Trimming at V came to 3 bases and at J to 7 bases, leaving 4 bases not matched to a gene. The CDR3 is 15 residues long. The CDR3 protein is CASSHGTGGVEKLFF. The DNA for the CDR3 is TGTGCCAGCAGCCACGGGACAGGGGGTGTTGAAAAACTGTTTTTT.

The chain has TRBV19 and TRBJ1-3; D ambiguous. This CDR3 has 15 amino acids. Germline V lookup: CDR1 LNHDA, CDR2 SQIVND (reference sequence). The ends were cut back, 9 bases at V and 0 bases at J, with 15 bases in the middle. The CDR3 region is CASSPPVSSGNTIYF. The CDR3 DNA is TGTGCCAGCTCGCCTCCGGTATCCTCTGGAAACACCATATATTTT.

The chain joins TRBV24-1 to TRBJ1-3; D unclear. This CDR3 spans 14 amino acids. Between the trimmed V and J ends, which lost 4 bases and 3 bases, there was a span of 9 bases. The germline V gene encodes CDR1 KGHDR and CDR2 SFDVKD. The CDR3 coding sequence is TGTGCCACCAGTGACGATACAGTTGGAAACACCATATATTTT. This encodes CATSDDTVGNTIYF.

The chain employs TRBV5-4 and TRBJ1-4; the match to TRBD1 covers 7 bases. The CDR3 spans 13 residues. V shed 10 bases and J 7 bases; nucleotides not matched to a gene: 10. Looked up from germline, CDR1 is SGHNT and CDR2 is YYREEE (reference sequence). CDR3 bases: TGTGCCGGCGGACAGGAGAGGGGTGAAAAACTGTTTTTT. It encodes CAGGQERGEKLFF.

This chain uses TRBV19 with TRBJ1-5; TRBD1 might be the D (5 bases). Trimming shortened V by 11 bases and J by 8 bases, and 22 bases separated the two germline ends. Germline CDR1 is LNHDA and CDR2 is SQIVND (reference sequence). CDR3 length equals 14 residues. The DNA of the CDR3 is TGTGCCTCGAGCCAGGAGCTGGGGGGAAAGCCCCAGCATTTT. This sequence encodes CASSQELGGKPQHF.

This clone was counted once. The chain is built from TRBV19 and TRBJ1-3; D is uncertain. The CDR3 loop spans 14 amino acids. Germline values: CDR1 LNHDA, CDR2 SQIVND (reference sequence). Trimming left V 11 bases short and J 3 bases short, with 17 bases between. CDR3 in DNA: TGTGCCGCCAGTGCGGCAGTAAGTGGAAACACCATATATTTT. It encodes CAASAAVSGNTIYF.

This clone occurred a few times. V and J are TRBV10-3 and TRBJ1-5; D might be TRBD1 (6 bases). Germline V gene sequence: CDR1 ENHRY, CDR2 SYGVKD. CDR3 length equals 12 residues. Trimming removed 10 bases from V and 4 bases from J, with 11 bases in between. The CDR3 sequence: CATGTLNQPQHF. The CDR3 DNA is TGTGCCACCGGGACACTAAATCAGCCCCAGCATTTT.

The genes are TRBV6-2 or TRBV6-3 and TRBJ1-3; D not certain. This CDR3 region has 13 residues. Trimming took 6 bases from V and 3 from J, leaving 9 bases between them. Per germline, CDR1 MNHEY and CDR2 SVGEGT. The CDR3 bases are TGTGCCAGCAGCTGGTCGGGTGGAAACACCATATATTTT. It is translated as CASSWSGGNTIYF.

This chain links TRBV12-3 or TRBV12-4 with TRBJ1-2; TRBD1 matches 7 bases. This CDR3 has 12 amino acids. Unmatched junction bases numbered 5, after V lost 6 bases and J lost 7 bases. The DNA for the CDR3 is TGTGCCAGCAGAATACCAGGGGGTGGCTACACCTTC. Protein product: CASRIPGGGYTF.

The chain is built from TRBV7-2 and TRBJ1-6; 7 nucleotides match TRBD1. Trimming took 5 bases from V and 8 from J; bases not matched to a gene: 9. This CDR3 spans 15 amino acids. The germline gives CDR1 SGHTA, CDR2 FQGNSA. DNA for the CDR3: TGTGCCAGCAGCACGGCTCGACAGGGTTATTCACCCCTCCACTTT. Translated: CASSTARQGYSPLHF.

The genes are TRBV28 and TRBJ1-1; 8 nucleotides agree with TRBD1. The CDR3 has 15 residues. The trim removed 6 bases at V and 8 bases at J, leaving 14 bases unmatched. Germline-derived CDR1 and CDR2 are MDHEN and SYDVKM. CDR3 DNA: TGTGCCAGCAGGGTAAGCGGGACAGGCTCTCCCGAAGCTTTCTTT. Translated, it gives CASRVSGTGSPEAFF.

This chain links TRBV5-1 with TRBJ1-3, with 9 bases aligning to TRBD1. CDR1 is SGHRS and CDR2 is YFSETQ in the germline V gene. CDR3 size: 14 residues. J gave up 6 bases and V 4 bases, and 5 bases lay outside the gene matches. CDR3 in amino acids: CASSAGTGINTIYF. CDR3 DNA sequence: TGCGCCAGCAGCGCCGGGACAGGGATAAACACCATATATTTT. The variable domain in full, completed from reference TRBV5-1 and TRBJ1-3, reads KAGVTQTPRYLIKTRGQQVTLSCSPISGHRSVSWYQQTPGQGLQFLFEYFSETQRNKGNFPGRFSGRQFSNSRSEMNVSTLELGDSALYLCASSAGTGINTIYFGEGSWLTVV.

The chain couples TRBV20-1 to TRBJ2-3; D is ambiguous. V was pared by 6 bases and J by 0 bases, with 4 bases between. Germline V gene sequence: CDR1 DFQATT, CDR2 SNEGSKA (reference sequence). The CDR3 has 11 amino acids. In DNA form, the CDR3 reads TGCAGTGCCCTTAGCACAGATACGCAGTATTTT. Residues: CSALSTDTQYF.

The CDR3 DNA is TGCGCCAGCAGCCTGACCGAAAGCCGGGCGGGCAATGAGCAGTTCTTC. The encoded protein is CASSLTESRAGNEQFF. This chain links TRBV5-1 with TRBJ2-1; a weak D match, TRBD2 (5 bases). Germline-derived CDR1 and CDR2 are SGHRS and YFSETQ. There are 16 residues in the CDR3. V shed 4 bases and J shed 6 bases, with 20 bases lying between them.

J is TRBJ2-5 and V is TRBV2, with no clear D. This CDR3 is built from 13 residues. Germline assignment: CDR1 SNHLY and CDR2 FYNNEI. V dropped 8 bases and J dropped 2 bases, with 12 bases sitting between them. The DNA for the CDR3 is TGTGCCAGCCCGGGCGGAGCTCAAGAGACCCAGTACTTC. This gives the protein CASPGGAQETQYF.

The V gene is TRBV15, the J gene TRBJ1-3; TRBD1 agrees at 7 bases. The germline V gene has CDR1 LNHNV and CDR2 YYDKDF (reference sequence). CDR3 length: 15 amino acids. J gave up 2 bases and V 0 bases, and 1 base lay outside the gene matches. CDR3: CATSRDTGAGNTIYF. CDR3 bases: TGTGCCACCAGCAGAGATACAGGGGCTGGAAACACCATATATTTT. Full variable domain (missing parts from reference TRBV15 and TRBJ1-3): DAMVIQNPRYQVTQFGKPVTLSCSQTLNHNVMYWYQQKSSQAPKLLFHYYDKDFNNEADTPDNFQSRRPNTSFCFLDIRSPGLGDTAMYLCATSRDTGAGNTIYFGEGSWLTVV.